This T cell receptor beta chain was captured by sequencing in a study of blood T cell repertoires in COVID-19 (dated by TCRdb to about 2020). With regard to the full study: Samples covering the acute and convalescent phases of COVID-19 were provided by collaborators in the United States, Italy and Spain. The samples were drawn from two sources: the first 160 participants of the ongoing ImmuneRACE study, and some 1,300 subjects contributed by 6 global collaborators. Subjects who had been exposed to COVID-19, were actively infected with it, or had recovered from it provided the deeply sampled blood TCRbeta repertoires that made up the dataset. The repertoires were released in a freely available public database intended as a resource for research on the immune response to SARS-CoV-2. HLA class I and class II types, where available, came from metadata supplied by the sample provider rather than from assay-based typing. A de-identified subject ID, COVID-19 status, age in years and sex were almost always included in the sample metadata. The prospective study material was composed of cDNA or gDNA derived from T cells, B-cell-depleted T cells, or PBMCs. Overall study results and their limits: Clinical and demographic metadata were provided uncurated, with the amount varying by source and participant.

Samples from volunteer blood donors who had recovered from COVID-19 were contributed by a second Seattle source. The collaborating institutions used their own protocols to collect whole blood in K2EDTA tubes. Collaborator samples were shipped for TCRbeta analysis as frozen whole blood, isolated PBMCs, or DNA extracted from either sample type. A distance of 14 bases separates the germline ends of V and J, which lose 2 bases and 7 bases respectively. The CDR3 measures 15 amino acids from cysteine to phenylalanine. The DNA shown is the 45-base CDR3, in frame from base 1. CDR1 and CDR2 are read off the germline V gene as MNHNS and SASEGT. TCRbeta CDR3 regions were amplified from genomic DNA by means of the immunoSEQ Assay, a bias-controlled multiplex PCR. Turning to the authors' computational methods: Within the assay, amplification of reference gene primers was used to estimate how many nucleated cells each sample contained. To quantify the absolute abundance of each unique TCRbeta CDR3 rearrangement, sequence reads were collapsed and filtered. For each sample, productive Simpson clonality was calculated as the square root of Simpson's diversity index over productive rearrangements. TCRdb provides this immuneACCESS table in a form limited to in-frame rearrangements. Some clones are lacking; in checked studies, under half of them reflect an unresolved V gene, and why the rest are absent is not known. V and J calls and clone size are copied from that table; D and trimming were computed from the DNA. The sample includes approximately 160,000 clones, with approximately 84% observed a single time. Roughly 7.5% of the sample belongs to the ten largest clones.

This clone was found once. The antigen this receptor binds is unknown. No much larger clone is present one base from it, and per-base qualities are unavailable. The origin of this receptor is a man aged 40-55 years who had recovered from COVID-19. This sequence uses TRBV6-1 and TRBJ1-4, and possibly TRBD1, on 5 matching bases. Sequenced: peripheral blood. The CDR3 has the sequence CASSESWSGFEKLFF. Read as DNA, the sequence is TGTGCCAGCAGTGAATCTTGGTCAGGGTTTGAAAAACTGTTTTTT.